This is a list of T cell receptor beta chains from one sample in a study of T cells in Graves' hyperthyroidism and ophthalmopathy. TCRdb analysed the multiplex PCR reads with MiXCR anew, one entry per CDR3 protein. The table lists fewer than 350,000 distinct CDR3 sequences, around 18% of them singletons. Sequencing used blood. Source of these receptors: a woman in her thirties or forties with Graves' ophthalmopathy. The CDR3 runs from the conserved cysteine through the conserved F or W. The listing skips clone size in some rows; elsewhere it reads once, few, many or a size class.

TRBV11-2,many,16,CASSSYDRGGAYEQYF
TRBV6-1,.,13,CASRWDFSQPQHF
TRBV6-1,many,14,CASSPLLGGYGYTF
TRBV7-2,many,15,CASSLVVASQETQYF
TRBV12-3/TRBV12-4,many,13,CASSLADWGPQHF
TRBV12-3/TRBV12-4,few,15,CASSQNRDPPETQYF
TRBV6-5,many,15,CASSYGTSGTYEQYF
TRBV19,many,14,CASRPTGGVAAQHF
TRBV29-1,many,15,CSVALGDWYQETQYF
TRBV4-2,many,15,CASSQGAYSNQPQHF
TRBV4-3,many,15,CASSQDGQGNTEAFF
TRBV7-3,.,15,CASSPGGTGGYGYTF
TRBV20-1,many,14,CSARDRGAQETQYF
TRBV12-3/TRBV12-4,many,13,CASSLMVNTEAFF
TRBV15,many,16,CATSKRLAGNTGELFF
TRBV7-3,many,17,CASSIPGGWANTGELFF
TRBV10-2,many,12,CASRHSSYEQYF
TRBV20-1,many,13,CSARLAGLETQYF
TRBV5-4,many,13,CASSLDSSTEAFF
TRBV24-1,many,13,CATGTGGFQPQHF
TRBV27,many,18,CASSFPAPFLREQETQYF
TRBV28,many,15,CASSPQGTSGNTIYF
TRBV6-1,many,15,CATAPELAHTDTQYF
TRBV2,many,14,CASIPALGTYEQYF
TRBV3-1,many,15,CASSPRTGGSGELFF
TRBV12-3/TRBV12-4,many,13,CASSLDSNTEAFF
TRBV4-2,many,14,CASSQERLQETQYF
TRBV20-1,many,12,CSARQDSYEQYF
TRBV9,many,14,CASSAASVSSGYTF
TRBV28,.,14,CASSSTGYRETQYF
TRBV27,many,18,CASSPLSGSIVSKNIQYF
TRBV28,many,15,CASSLLRTEGAEQYF
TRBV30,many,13,CAWSSTGGVGYTF
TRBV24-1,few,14,CATSDGTGRQGYTF
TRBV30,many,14,CAWSPGQYNQPQHF
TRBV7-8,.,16,CASSLALKGSGNTIYF
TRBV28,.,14,CASSFNPPSYEQYF
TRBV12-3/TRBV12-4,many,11,CASSLFQGTVF
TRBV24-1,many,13,CATSVSSSQPQHF
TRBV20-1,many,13,CSARGTFQETQYF
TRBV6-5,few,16,CASGYSWSRSGNTIYF
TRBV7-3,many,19,CASSARQGLAGGRGYEQYF
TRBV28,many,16,CASSSPLQVVNTEAFF